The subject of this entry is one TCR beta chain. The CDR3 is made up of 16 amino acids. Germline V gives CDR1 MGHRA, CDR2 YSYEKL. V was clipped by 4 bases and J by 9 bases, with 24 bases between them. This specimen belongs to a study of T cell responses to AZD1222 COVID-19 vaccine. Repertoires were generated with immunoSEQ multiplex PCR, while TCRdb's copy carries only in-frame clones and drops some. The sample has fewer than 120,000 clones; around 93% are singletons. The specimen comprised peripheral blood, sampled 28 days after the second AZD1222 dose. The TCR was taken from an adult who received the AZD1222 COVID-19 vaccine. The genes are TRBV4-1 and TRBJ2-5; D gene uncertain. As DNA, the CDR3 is TGCGCCAGCAGCCCCTCCAATGGGCAGAGACTCGGGTCCCAGTACTTC. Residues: CASSPSNGQRLGSQYF.